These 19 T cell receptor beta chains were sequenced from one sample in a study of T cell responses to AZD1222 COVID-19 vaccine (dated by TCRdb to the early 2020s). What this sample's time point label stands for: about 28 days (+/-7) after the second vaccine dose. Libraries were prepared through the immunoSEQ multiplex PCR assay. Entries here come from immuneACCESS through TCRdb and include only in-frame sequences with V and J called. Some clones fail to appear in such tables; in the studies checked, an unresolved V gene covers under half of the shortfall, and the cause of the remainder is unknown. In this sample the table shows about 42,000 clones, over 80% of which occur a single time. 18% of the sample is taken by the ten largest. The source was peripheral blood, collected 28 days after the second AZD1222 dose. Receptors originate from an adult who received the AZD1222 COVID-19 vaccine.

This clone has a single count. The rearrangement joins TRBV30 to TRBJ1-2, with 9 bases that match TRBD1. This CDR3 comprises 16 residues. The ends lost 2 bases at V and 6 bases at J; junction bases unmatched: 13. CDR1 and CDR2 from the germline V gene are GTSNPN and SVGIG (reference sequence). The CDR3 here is CAWSFTGGAPLDGYTF. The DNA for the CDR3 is TGTGCCTGGAGTTTCACAGGGGGCGCACCTCTTGATGGCTACACCTTC.

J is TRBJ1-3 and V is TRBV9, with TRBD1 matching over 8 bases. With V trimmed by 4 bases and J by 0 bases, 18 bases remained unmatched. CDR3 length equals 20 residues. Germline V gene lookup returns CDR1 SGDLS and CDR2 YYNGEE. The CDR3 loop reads CASSFQPPSATGGSGNTIYF. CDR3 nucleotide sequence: TGTGCCAGCAGCTTCCAACCTCCGTCGGCCACAGGGGGCTCTGGAAACACCATATATTTT.

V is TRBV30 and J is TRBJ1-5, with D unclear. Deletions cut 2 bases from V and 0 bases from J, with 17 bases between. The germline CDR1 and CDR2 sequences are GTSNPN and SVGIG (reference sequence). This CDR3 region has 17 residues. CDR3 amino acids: CAWSRSRGQYSNQPQHF. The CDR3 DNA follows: TGTGCCTGGAGTCGTAGTCGAGGCCAATATAGCAATCAGCCCCAGCATTTT.

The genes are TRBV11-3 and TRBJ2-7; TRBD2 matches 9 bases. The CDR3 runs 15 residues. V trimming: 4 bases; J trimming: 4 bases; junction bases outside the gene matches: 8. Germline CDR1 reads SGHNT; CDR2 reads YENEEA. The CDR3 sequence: CASSWRGGGEYEQYF. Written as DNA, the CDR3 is TGTGCCAGCAGCTGGCGAGGCGGGGGGGAGTACGAGCAGTACTTC.

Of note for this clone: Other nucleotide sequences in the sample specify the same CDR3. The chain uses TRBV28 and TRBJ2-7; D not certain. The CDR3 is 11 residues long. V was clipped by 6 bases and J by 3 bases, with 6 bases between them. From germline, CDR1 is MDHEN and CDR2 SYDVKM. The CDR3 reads CASSLDYEQYF. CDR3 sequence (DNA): TGTGCCAGCAGCCTTGACTACGAGCAGTACTTC.

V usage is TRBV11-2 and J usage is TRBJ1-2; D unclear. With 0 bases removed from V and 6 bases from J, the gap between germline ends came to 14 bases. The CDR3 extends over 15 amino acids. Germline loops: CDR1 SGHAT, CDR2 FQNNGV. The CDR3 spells CASSLDSIISHGYTF. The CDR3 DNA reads TGTGCCAGCAGCTTAGATAGTATAATAAGCCATGGCTACACCTTC.

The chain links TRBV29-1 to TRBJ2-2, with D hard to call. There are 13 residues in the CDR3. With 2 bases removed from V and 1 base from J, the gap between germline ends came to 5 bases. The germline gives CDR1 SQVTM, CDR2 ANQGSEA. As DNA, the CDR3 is TGCAGCGTTGAACCCAGGAACACCGGGGAGCTGTTTTTT. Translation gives CSVEPRNTGELFF.

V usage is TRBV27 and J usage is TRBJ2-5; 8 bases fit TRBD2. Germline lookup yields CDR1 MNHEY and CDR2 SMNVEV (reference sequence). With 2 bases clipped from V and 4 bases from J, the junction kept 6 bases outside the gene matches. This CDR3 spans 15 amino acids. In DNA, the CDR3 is TGTGCCAGCAGTTTACTCCGGGGGGGGCCAGAGACCCAGTACTTC. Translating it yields CASSLLRGGPETQYF.

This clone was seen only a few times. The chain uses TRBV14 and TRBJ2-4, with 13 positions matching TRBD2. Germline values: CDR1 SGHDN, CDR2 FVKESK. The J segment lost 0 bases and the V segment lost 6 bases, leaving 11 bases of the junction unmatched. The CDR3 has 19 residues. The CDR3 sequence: CASSSGLAGDLLAKNIQYF. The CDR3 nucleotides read TGTGCCAGCAGTTCCGGACTAGCGGGAGACCTACTAGCCAAAAACATTCAGTACTTC.

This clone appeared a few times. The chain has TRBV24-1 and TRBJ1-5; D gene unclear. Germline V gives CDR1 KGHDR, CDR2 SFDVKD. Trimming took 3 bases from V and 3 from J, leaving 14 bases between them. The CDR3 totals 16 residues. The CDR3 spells CATSDSRVGDNQPQHF. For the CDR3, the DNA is TGTGCCACCAGTGATAGCCGGGTAGGAGACAATCAGCCCCAGCATTTT.

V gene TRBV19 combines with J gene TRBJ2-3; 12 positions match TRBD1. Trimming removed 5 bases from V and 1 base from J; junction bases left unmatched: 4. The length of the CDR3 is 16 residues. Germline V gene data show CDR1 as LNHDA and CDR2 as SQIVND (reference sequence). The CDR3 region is CASSSGTGGGTDTQYF. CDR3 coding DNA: TGTGCCAGTAGTTCCGGGACAGGGGGCGGCACAGATACGCAGTATTTT.

CDR3 bases: TGTGCCAGTAGTATTTCAGGCGTGGACTCACCCCTCCACTTT. This codes for CASSISGVDSPLHF. The chain employs TRBV19 and TRBJ1-6, with D unresolved. V lost 3 bases and J lost 10, with 13 bases in between. The germline gives CDR1 LNHDA, CDR2 SQIVND (reference sequence). The CDR3 is 14 residues long.

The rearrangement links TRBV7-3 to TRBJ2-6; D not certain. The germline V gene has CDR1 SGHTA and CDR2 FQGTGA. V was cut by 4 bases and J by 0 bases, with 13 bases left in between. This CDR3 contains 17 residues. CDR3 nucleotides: TGTGCCAGCAGCTATCCAGTAGGGCTCTCTGGGGCCAACGTCCTGACTTTC. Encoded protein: CASSYPVGLSGANVLTF.

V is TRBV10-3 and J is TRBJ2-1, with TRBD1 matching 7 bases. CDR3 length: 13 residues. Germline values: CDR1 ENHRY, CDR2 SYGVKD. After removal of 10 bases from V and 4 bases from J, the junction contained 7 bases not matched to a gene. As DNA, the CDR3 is TGTGCCACCCGGGACAGTCTTTACAATGAGCAGTTCTTC. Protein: CATRDSLYNEQFF.

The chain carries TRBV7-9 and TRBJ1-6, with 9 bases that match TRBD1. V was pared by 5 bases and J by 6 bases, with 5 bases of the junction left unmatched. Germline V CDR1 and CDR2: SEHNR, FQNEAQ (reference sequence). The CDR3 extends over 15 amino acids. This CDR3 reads CASSPDRGSNSPLHF. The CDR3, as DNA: TGTGCCAGCAGCCCGGACAGGGGAAGTAATTCACCCCTCCACTTT. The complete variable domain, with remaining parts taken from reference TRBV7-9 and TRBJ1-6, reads DTGVSQNPRHKITKRGQNVTFRCDPISEHNRLYWYRQTLGQGPEFLTYFQNEAQLEKSRLLSDRFSAERPKGSFSTLEIQRTEQGDSAMYLCASSPDRGSNSPLHFGNGTRLTVT.

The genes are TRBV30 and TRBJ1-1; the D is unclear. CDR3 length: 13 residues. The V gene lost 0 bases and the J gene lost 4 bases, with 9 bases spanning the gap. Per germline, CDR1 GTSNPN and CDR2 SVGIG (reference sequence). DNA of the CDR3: TGTGCCTGGAGTGTGAGAGGTGGCACTGAAGCTTTCTTT. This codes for CAWSVRGGTEAFF.

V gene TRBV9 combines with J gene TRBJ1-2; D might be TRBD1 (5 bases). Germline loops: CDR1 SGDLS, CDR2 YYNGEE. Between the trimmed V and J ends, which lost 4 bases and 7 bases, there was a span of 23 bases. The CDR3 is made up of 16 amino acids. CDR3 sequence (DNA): TGTGCCAGCAGCCCCTCCGAGTCCGGGGCGAGAACTGGCTACACCTTC. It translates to CASSPSESGARTGYTF.

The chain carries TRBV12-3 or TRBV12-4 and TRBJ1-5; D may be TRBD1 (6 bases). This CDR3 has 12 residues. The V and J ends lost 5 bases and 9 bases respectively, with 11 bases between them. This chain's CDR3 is CASSTQGTPQHF. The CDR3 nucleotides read TGTGCCAGCAGTACTCAGGGGACGCCCCAGCATTTT.

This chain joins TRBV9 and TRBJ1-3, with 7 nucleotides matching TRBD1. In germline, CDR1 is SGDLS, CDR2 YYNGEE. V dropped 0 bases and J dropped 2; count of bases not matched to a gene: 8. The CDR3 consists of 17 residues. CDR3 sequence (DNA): TGTGCCAGCAGCGTAGCTACTTTCCAGGGGGCTGGAAACACCATATATTTT. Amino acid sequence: CASSVATFQGAGNTIYF.